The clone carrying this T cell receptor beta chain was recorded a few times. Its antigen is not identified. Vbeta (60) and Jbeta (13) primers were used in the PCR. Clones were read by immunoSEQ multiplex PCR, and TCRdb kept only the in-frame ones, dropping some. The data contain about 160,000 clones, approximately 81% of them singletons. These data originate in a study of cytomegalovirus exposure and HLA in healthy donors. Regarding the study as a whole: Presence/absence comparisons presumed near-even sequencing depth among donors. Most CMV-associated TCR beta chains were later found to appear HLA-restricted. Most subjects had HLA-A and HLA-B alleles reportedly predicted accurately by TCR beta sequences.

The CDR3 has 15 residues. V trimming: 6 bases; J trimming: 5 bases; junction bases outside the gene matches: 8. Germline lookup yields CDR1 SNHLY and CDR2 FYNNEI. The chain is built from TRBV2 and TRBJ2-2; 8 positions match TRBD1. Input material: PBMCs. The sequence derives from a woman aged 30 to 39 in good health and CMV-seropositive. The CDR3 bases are TGTGCCAGCAGATATACAGGGGGTGTAACCGGGGAGCTGTTTTTT. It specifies CASRYTGGVTGELFF.